This T cell receptor (beta chain) was sequenced for a study of Ad26.COV2.S vaccination and SARS-CoV-2 variants. General study points: Placebo recipients showed lower spike-specific TCR breadth than vaccinees. Comparability of non-spike TCR breadth was observed across vaccine and placebo recipients.

The sample's treatment: 15 to 20 received Ad26.COV2.S at low or high dose, single or two shots; several received placebo; per-sample allocation not given. Following the first vaccine or placebo injection, samples were taken on day 63. Boston hosted the donor, who was an adult aged 18-55 years. It was Wuhan-strain SARS-CoV-2 spike that the Ad26 vaccine vector expressed. As concerns this clone: Its antigen is unidentified.

Looked up from germline, CDR1 is SGHNT and CDR2 is YYREEE (reference sequence). The ends were cut back, 1 base at V and 6 bases at J, with 13 bases in the middle. The length of the CDR3 is 15 residues. Libraries were prepared by immunoSEQ multiplex PCR; TCRdb keeps only in-frame clonotypes and omits some of them. The sample contains roughly 380,000 clones, approximately 81% of which appear only once. The chain combines TRBV5-4 with TRBJ2-2; possible D gene TRBD2, 6 bases. This TCR was sampled from a person between 18 and 65 years old who received the Ad26.COV2.S COVID-19 vaccine or a placebo. The sample consisted of peripheral blood, taken in a trial of Ad26.COV2.S vaccine versus placebo. The CDR3 region is CASSLRLGEAGELFF. The CDR3 region has the DNA TGTGCCAGCAGCTTGCGTCTGGGGGAGGCCGGGGAGCTGTTTTTT.